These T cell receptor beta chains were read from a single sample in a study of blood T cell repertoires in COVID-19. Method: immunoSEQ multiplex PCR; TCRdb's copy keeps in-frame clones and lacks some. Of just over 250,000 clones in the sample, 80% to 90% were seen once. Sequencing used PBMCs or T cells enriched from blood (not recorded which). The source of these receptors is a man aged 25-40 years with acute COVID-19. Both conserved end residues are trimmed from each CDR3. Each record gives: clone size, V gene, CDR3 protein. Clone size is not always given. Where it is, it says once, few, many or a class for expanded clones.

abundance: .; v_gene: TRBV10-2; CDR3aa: ASSESAGTAIKAF
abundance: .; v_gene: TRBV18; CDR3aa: ASSPPGTEETQY
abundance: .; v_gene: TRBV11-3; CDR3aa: ASSLGRGRTRGEKLF
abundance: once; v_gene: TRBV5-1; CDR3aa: ASFPTSGPNNEQF
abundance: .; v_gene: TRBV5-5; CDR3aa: ASSLGQREYNEQF
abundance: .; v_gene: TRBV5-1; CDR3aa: ASSSGTAGELF
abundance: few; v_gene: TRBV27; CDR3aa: ASSLETSGGMETQY
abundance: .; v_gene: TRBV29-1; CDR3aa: SVRLDTDTQY
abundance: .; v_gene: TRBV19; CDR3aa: ASSLIRGGEQF
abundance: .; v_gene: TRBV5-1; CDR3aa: ASTVLAELYNEQF
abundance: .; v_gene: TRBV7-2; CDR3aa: ASSAGLAGVNEQF
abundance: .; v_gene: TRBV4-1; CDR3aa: ASSLTSGAGDTQY
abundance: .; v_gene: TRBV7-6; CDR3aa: ASSPYGDTGELF
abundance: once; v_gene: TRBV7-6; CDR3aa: ASTTAGTKNTGELF
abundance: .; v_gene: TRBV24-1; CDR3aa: ATSDSPTSGKQY
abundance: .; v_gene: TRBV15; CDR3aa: ATRRDTEAF
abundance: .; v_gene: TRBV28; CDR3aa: ASSVGGAKNEKLF
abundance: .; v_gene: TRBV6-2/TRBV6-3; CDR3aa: ASSYMTGVQPQH
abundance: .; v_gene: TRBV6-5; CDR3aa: ASSYGSGKYGYT
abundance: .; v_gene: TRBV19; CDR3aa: ASRLAGGTGELF
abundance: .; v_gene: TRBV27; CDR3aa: ASSLYGGTGISDTQY
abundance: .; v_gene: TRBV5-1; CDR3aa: ASSGALDTQY
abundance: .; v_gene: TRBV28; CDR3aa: ASRSSTGQGWTEAF
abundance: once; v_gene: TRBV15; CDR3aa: ATSQTGPHQPQH
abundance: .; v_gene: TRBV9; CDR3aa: ASSPQSREQF
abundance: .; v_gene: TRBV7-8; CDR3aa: ASSPRGARSGANVLT
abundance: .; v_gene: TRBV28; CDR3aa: ASTSNRGIGGYT
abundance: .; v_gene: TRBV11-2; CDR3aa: ASSLAGQISGNTIY
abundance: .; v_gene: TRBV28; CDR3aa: ASSSGIPYGYT
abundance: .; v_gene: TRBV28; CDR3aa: ASSLTYTEAF
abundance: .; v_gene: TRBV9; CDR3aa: ASSPTGMWKQETQY
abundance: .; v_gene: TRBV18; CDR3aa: ASSLETRGLTSPLH
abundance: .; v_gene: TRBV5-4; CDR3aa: ASSSQGAHNQPQH
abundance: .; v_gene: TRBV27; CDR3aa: ASSLSTGSSYNSPLH
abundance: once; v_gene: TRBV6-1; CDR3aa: ASSDRTGRYTEAF
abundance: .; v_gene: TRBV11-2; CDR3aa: ASSEYRGQAEAF
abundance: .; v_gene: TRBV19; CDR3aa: ASSGRQGNTGELF
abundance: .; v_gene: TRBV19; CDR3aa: ASSIGAGYNEQF
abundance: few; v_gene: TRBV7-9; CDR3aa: ASSLVRTVNYGYT
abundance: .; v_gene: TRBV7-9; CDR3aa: ASSDHGDYGYT
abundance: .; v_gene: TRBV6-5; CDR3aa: ASSYSDSWNSPLH
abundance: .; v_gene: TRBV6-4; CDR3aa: ASSVRVWDEKLF
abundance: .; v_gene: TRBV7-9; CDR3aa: ASSFWTSGSTDTQY
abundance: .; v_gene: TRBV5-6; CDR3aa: ASSRKGNQPQH
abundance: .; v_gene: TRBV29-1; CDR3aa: SVEELWGRTEAF
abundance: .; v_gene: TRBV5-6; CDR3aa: ASGPHGTNYGYT
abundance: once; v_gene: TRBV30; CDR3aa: AWTNPGGAYGYT
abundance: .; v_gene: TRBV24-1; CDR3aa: ATSDPLSPGGGGYT
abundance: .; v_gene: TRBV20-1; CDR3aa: SASRPAGTPS
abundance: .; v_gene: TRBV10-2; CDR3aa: ASSLFGGGPNEQF
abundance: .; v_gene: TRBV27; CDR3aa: ASSSRLDRAGSVSGNTIY
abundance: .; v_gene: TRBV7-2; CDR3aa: ASSSYSTGPSGNTIY
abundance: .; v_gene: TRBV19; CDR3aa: ASSPGGPNYGYT